What follows are 4 T cell receptor beta chains derived from one specimen sequenced in a study of cytomegalovirus exposure and HLA in healthy donors. This PCR relied on a set of 60 Vbeta primers and 13 Jbeta primers. Profiling relied on immunoSEQ multiplex PCR, and the TCRdb table lists in-frame clones only, not all of them. The data show over 80,000 clones, approximately 72% seen once. Material: PBMCs. These receptor sequences come from a woman between 40 and 50 years old in good health and CMV-seronegative.

CDR3 sequence (DNA): TGTGCCAGCAGCTTAAGTTTTGAGAGGAATGAGCAGTTCTTC. Translated, it gives CASSLSFERNEQFF. This chain connects TRBV11-3 to TRBJ2-1; D is unclear. This CDR3 has 14 residues. Trimming shortened V by 2 bases and J by 7 bases, and 12 bases separated the two germline ends. The germline V gene encodes CDR1 SGHNT and CDR2 YENEEA.

The gene calls are TRBV29-1 and TRBJ1-3; D not resolved. Germline V gene lookup returns CDR1 SQVTM and CDR2 ANQGSEA. The CDR3 sequence is 12 residues long. Trimming removed 7 bases at V and 2 bases at J, with 9 bases between. The CDR3 region is CSAAGTGNTIYF. The CDR3 region has the DNA TGCAGCGCTGCGGGGACTGGAAACACCATATATTTT.

This chain connects TRBV19 to TRBJ2-5; 7 bases agree with TRBD1. The CDR3 contains 16 residues. The J segment lost 0 bases and the V segment lost 4 bases, leaving 8 bases of the junction unmatched. Germline CDR1 LNHDA, CDR2 SQIVND (reference sequence). The CDR3 DNA reads TGTGCCAGTAGTAACCAATTTGGACAGGACCAAGAGACCCAGTACTTC. Protein sequence: CASSNQFGQDQETQYF.

This chain uses TRBV28 with TRBJ1-3; tentatively, D is TRBD1 (5 bases). The CDR3 runs 14 residues. With 2 bases removed from V and 8 bases from J, the gap between germline ends came to 13 bases. Germline assignment: CDR1 MDHEN and CDR2 SYDVKM. This CDR3 reads CASSLLSGGDTIYF. The CDR3 bases are TGTGCCAGCAGTTTACTATCGGGGGGGGACACCATATATTTT.